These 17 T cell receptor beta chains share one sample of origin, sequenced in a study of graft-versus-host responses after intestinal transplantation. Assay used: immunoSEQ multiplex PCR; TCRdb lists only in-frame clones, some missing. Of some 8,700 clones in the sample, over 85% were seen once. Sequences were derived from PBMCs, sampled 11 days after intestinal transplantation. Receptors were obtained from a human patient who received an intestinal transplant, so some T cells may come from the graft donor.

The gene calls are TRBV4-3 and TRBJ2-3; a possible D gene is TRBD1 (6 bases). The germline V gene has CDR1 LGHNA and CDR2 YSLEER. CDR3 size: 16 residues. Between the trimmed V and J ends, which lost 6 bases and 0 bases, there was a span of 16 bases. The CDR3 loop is CASSSARTASTDTQYF. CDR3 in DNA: TGCGCCAGCAGTTCGGCCAGGACAGCTAGCACAGATACGCAGTATTTT.

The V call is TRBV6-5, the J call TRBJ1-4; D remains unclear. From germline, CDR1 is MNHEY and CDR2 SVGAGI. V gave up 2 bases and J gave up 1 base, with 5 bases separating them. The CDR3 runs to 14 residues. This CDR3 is CASSYEGTNEKLFF. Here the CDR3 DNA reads TGTGCCAGCAGTTACGAGGGAACTAATGAAAAACTGTTTTTT.

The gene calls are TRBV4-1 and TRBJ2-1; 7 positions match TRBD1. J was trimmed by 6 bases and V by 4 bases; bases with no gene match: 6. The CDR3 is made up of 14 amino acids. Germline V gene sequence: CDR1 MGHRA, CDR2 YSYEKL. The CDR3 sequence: CASSPPDRVNEQFF. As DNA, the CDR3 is TGCGCCAGCAGCCCCCCAGACAGGGTCAATGAGCAGTTCTTC.

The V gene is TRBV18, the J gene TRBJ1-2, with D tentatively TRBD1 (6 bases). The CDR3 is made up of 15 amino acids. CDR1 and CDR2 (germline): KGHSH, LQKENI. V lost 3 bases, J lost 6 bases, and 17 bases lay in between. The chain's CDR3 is CASSPGHPIPDGYTF. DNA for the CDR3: TGTGCCAGCTCACCGGGACACCCTATCCCGGATGGCTACACCTTC. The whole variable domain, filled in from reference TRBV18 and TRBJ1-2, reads NAGVMQNPRHLVRRRGQEARLRCSPMKGHSHVYWYRQLPEEGLKFMVYLQKENIIDESGMPKERFSAEFPKEGPSILRIQQVVRGDSAAYFCASSPGHPIPDGYTFGSGTRLTVV.

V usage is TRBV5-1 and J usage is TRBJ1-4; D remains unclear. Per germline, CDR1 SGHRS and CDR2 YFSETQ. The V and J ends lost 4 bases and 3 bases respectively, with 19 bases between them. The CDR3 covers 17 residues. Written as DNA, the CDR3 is TGCGCCAGCAGCCCTCCCGCAGGCCGCTCCTCTAATGAAAAACTGTTTTTT. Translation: CASSPPAGRSSNEKLFF.

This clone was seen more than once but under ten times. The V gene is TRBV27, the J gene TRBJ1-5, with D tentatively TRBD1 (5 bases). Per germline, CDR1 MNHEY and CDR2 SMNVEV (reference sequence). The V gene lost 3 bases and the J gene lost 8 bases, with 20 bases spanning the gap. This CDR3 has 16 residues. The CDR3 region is CASSLFFPGPLEPQHF. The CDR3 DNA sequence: TGTGCCAGCAGTTTGTTCTTCCCAGGGCCTTTAGAGCCCCAGCATTTT.

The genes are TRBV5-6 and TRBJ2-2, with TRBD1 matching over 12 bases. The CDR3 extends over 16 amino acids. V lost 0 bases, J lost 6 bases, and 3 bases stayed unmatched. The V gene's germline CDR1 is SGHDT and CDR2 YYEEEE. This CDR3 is CASSLGGTGGPGELFF. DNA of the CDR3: TGTGCCAGCAGCTTGGGCGGGACAGGGGGCCCCGGGGAGCTGTTTTTT.

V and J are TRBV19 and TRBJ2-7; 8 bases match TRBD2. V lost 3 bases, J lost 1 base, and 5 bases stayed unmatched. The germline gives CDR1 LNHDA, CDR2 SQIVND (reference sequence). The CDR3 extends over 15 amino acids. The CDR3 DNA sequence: TGTGCCAGTAGTATCGTCGGGGGGGGGTCCTACGAGCAGTACTTC. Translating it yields CASSIVGGGSYEQYF.

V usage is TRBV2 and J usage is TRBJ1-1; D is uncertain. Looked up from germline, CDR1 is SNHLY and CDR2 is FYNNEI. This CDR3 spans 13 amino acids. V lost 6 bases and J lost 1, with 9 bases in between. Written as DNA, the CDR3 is TGTGCCAGCAGCATCACAGAGAACACTGAAGCTTTCTTT. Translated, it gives CASSITENTEAFF. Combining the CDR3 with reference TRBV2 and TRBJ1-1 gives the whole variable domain EPEVTQTPSHQVTQMGQEVILRCVPISNHLYFYWYRQILGQKVEFLVSFYNNEISEKSEIFDDQFSVERPDGSNFTLKIRSTKLEDSAMYFCASSITENTEAFFGQGTRLTVV.

The CDR3 sequence is CASKLAPVNTEAFF. CDR3 DNA: TGTGCCAGCAAGTTGGCACCCGTGAACACTGAAGCTTTCTTT. The chain recombines TRBV2 with TRBJ1-1; no clear D gene. Germline loops: CDR1 SNHLY, CDR2 FYNNEI. Trimming took off 7 bases at V and 0 bases at J, with 12 bases between the two ends. The CDR3 loop spans 14 amino acids.

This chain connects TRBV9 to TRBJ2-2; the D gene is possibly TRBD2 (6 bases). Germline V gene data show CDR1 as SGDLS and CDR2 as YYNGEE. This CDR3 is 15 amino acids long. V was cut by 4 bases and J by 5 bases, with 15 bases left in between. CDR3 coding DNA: TGTGCCAGCAGCTCCCCGGGAGTTGGAACCGGGGAGCTGTTTTTT. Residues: CASSSPGVGTGELFF.

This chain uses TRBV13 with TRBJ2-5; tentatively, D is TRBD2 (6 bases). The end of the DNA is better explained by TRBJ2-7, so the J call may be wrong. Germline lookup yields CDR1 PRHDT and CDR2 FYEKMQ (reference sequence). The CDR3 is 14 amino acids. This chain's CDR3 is CASSFRGSSYEQYF. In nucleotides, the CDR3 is TGTGCCAGCAGCTTCCGGGGGAGCTCCTACGAGCAGTACTTC.

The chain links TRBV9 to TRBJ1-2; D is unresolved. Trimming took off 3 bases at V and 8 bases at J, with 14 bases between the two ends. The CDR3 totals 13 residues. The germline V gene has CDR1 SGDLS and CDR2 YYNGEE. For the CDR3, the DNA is TGTGCCAGCAGCGCCCGGGGAGACGGCGGCTACACCTTC. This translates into CASSARGDGGYTF. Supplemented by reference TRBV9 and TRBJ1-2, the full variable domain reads DSGVTQTPKHLITATGQRVTLRCSPRSGDLSVYWYQQSLDQGLQFLIQYYNGEERAKGNILERFSAQQFPDLHSELNLSSLELGDSALYFCASSARGDGGYTFGSGTRLTVV.

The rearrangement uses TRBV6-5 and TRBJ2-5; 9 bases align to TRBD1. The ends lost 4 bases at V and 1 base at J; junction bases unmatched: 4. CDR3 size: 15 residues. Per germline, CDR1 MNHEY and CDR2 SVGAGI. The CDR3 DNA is TGTGCCAGCAGTTCAACAGGGGGCAGCCAAGAGACCCAGTACTTC. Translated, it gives CASSSTGGSQETQYF.

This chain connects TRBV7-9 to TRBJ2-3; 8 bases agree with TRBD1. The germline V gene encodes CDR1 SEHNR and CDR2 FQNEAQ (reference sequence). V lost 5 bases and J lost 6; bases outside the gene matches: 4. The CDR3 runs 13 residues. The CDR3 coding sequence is TGTGCCAGCAGCCGACAGGGGTTGGATACGCAGTATTTT. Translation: CASSRQGLDTQYF.

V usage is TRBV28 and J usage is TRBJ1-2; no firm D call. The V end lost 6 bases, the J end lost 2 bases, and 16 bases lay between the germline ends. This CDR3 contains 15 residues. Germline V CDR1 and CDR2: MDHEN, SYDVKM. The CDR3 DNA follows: TGTGCCAGCAGACAACCGGACTTCCAGAACTATGGCTACACCTTC. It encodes CASRQPDFQNYGYTF.

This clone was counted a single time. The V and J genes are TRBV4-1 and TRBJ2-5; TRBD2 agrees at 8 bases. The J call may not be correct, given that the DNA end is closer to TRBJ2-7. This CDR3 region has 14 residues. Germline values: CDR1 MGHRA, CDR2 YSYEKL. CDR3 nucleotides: TGCGCCAGCAGCTCAGAGCGGGGGCACTACGAGCAGTACTTC. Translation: CASSSERGHYEQYF.